This TCR beta chain was sequenced during a study of early T cells in non-severe SARS-CoV-2 infection. Study-level background: Bulk RNA from unsorted whole blood was sequenced; chains were unpaired.

General study results and limits: CD4 and private specificities were missed by VDJdb matching, which favored anti-spike CD8 responses.

V shed 3 bases, J shed 5 bases, and the junction held 1 base outside the gene matches. Germline CDR1 SGHRS, CDR2 YFSETQ. The CDR3 has 14 amino acids. Remarks on this clonotype: Its antigen is undetermined.

Unique molecular identifiers were attached to individual cDNA molecules. TCRdb re-derived calls from the 5' RACE reads in MiXCR, one entry per CDR3 protein. The sample holds around 63,000 distinct CDR3 sequences, 9% to 10% seen once. The sequence derives from an adult who was a healthcare worker with PCR-confirmed SARS-CoV-2 infection or an uninfected control (not recorded which). V usage is TRBV5-1 and J usage is TRBJ2-3; 12 positions agree with TRBD2. Sequenced here: whole blood, sampled at baseline. The CDR3 reads CASSSSGREDTQYF. The CDR3 DNA sequence: TGCGCCAGCAGCTCTAGCGGGAGGGAAGATACGCAGTATTTT.